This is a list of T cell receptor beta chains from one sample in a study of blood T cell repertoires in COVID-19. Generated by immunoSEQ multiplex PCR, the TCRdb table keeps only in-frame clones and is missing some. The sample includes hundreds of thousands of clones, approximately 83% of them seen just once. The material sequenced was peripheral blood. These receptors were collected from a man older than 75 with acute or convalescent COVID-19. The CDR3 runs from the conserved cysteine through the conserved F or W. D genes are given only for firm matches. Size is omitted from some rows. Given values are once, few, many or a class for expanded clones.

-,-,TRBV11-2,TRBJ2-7,TGTGCCAGCAGCTTAGTGGTTCGGGGGGCGGGCGAGCAGTACTTC,CASSLVVRGAGEQYF
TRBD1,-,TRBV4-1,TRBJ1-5,TGCGCCAGCAGCCAAGAGGGGCCGGGACAGGGCCATAGCAATCAGCCCCAGCATTTT,CASSQEGPGQGHSNQPQHF
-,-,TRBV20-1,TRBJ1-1,TGCAGTGCTAACGGGAGGATCTTT,CSANGRIF
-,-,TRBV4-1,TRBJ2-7,TGCGCCAGCAGCCAAGACAGGTTGGCGCTCGAGCAGTACTTC,CASSQDRLALEQYF
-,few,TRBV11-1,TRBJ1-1,TGTGCCAGCAGCTTAGGGTGGGCGGGGAGCACTGAAGCTTTCTTT,CASSLGWAGSTEAFF
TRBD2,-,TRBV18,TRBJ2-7,TGTGCCAGCTCAACTGGACAGGCCCTAGCGGGAGGACTCTACGAGCAGTACTTC,CASSTGQALAGGLYEQYF
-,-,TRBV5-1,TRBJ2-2,TGCGCCAGCAGCCTAGGACAGAACACCGGGGAGCTGTTTTTT,CASSLGQNTGELFF
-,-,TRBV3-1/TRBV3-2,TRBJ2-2,TGTGCCAGCGCCGGGGAAGTCGGGGAGCTGTTTTTT,CASAGEVGELFF
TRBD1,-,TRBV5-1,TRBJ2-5,TGCGCCAGCTCCCCGGGACAGGGTCGAGGGACCCAGTACTTC,CASSPGQGRGTQYF
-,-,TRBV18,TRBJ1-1,TGTGCCAGCTCAGGAAATTTAGACAGGGAAGCTTTCTTT,CASSGNLDREAFF
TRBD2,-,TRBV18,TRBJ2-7,TGTGCCAGCTCACCAAGCGATAGCGGGACTTCCCGGCAGGGCTTC,CASSPSDSGTSRQGF
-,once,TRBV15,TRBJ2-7,TGTGCCACCAGCAGAGATCGCGACAGCTCCTACGAGCAGTACTTC,CATSRDRDSSYEQYF
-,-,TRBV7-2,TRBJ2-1,TGTGCCAGCAGCCCCGGAGGATCTCCCTACAATGAGCAGTTCTTC,CASSPGGSPYNEQFF
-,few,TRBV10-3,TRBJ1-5,TGTGCCATCAGCGCAGGGGATTATAGCAATCAGCCCCAGCATTTT,CAISAGDYSNQPQHF
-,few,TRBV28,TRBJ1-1,TGTGCCAGCACCCCTTTGGCAGGGAGGAGCCATATGGAGGCTTTCTTT,CASTPLAGRSHMEAFF
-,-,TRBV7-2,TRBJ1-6,TGTGCCAGCAGCTCTGAAATCAGGGGACCACCCCTCCACTTT,CASSSEIRGPPLHF
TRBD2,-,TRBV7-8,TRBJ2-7,TGTGCCAGCAGCCCCACGGGGGGGCCCTACGAGCAGTACTTC,CASSPTGGPYEQYF
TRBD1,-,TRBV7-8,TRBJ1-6,TGTGCCAGCAGCTTAAACCCTCGGGACAGATATAATTCACCCCTCCACTTT,CASSLNPRDRYNSPLHF
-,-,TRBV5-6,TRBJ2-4,TGTGCCAGCAGCACCTCAAGACTAGTAGGAGCCAAAAACATTCAGTACTTC,CASSTSRLVGAKNIQYF
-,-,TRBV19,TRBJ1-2,TGTGCCAGTAGCCGAGGTCTGAACAGGGAAAGTGGCTACACCTTC,CASSRGLNRESGYTF
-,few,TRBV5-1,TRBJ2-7,TGCGCCAGCAGCCCTGGACAGAAAAATTACGAGCAGTACTTC,CASSPGQKNYEQYF
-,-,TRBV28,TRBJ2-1,TGTGCCAGCAGCCATACCAGGGGCCATGAGCAGTTCTTC,CASSHTRGHEQFF
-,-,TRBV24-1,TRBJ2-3,TGTGCCACCAGTGATTTACAACAGGGATTGGGAAGAGATACGCAGTATTTT,CATSDLQQGLGRDTQYF
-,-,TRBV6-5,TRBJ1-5,TGTGCCAGCAGCCCCGATCGGGATCAGCCCCAGCATTTT,CASSPDRDQPQHF
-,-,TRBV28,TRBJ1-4,TGTGCCAGCAGTTTAATCGGCGGCGGCCGCACTAATGAAAAACTGTTTTTT,CASSLIGGGRTNEKLFF
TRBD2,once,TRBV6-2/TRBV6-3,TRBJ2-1,TGTGCCAGCAGTTCGGGACTACTTGAGCAGTTCTTC,CASSSGLLEQFF
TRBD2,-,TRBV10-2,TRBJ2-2,TGCGCCAGCAGTGCCACGGGACGGGGGGCCGGGGAGCTGTTTTTT,CASSATGRGAGELFF
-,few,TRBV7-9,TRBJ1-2,TGTGCCAGCAGCTTAGTTGGACCGGGAGAGGGCTATGGCTACACCTTC,CASSLVGPGEGYGYTF
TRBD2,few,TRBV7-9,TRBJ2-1,TGTGCCAGCAGCTATAAGAGGATTCTAGCGGGAGACGATGAGCAGTTCTTC,CASSYKRILAGDDEQFF
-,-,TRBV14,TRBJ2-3,TGTGCCAGCAGCCCCCGAATAGGGGAGGCCACGCAGTATTTT,CASSPRIGEATQYF